The 27 T cell receptor beta chains below come from one sample, sequenced in a study of blood T cell repertoires in COVID-19. TCRdb keeps only in-frame clones here, not all; method: immunoSEQ multiplex PCR. The sample includes about 110,000 clones, 80% to 90% of them seen just once. The sample comprised peripheral blood. All receptors come from a man in his forties with active or convalescent COVID-19.

V gene TRBV6-5 combines with J gene TRBJ1-2, with D perhaps matching TRBD1 (6 bases). This CDR3 is built from 13 residues. The V and J ends lost 6 bases and 3 bases respectively, with 11 bases between them. Germline CDR1 MNHEY, CDR2 SVGAGI. DNA of the CDR3: TGTGCCAGCAGCTACAGGGAGGACTATGGCTACACCTTC. Residues: CASSYREDYGYTF.

J is TRBJ2-7 and V is TRBV9; D perhaps matches TRBD1 (6 bases). Germline V lookup: CDR1 SGDLS, CDR2 YYNGEE. V was shortened by 4 bases and J by 0 bases, with 14 bases between the two germline ends. CDR3 length: 15 residues. In DNA form, the CDR3 reads TGTGCCAGCAGCCAAGGGACAACTAGCTCCTACGAGCAGTACTTC. This translates into CASSQGTTSSYEQYF. Drawing the rest from reference TRBV9 and TRBJ2-7, the complete variable domain is DSGVTQTPKHLITATGQRVTLRCSPRSGDLSVYWYQQSLDQGLQFLIQYYNGEERAKGNILERFSAQQFPDLHSELNLSSLELGDSALYFCASSQGTTSSYEQYFGPGTRLTVT.

The chain recombines TRBV7-2 with TRBJ1-3; D uncertain. V dropped 5 bases and J dropped 3 bases, with 8 bases sitting between them. CDR3 length: 13 residues. Germline CDR1 reads SGHTA; CDR2 reads FQGNSA. The CDR3, as DNA: TGTGCCAGCAGCCCTTTATATGGAAACACCATATATTTT. It encodes CASSPLYGNTIYF.

The chain links TRBV6-2 or TRBV6-3 to TRBJ2-3; D not resolved. The CDR3 has 16 residues. Germline V CDR1 and CDR2: MNHEY, SVGEGT. V was cut by 0 bases and J by 6 bases, with 16 bases left in between. The DNA for the CDR3 is TGTGCCAGCAGTTACTCGAGGTTCTCCCCTCGGGATACGCAGTATTTT. Its protein product is CASSYSRFSPRDTQYF.

This clone has more than one count but fewer than ten. The chain employs TRBV28 and TRBJ2-3; no clear D gene. Trimming pared 2 bases from V and 9 bases from J, leaving 15 bases between. Germline CDR1 reads MDHEN; CDR2 reads SYDVKM. This CDR3 is 14 amino acids long. The CDR3 bases are TGTGCCAGCAGTTTAGCAGGCCCAGCCGACACGCAGTATTTT. Protein sequence: CASSLAGPADTQYF. Full variable domain (remainder filled in from reference TRBV28 and TRBJ2-3): DVKVTQSSRYLVKRTGEKVFLECVQDMDHENMFWYRQDPGLGLRLIYFSYDVKMKEKGDIPEGYSVSREKKERFSLILESASTNQTSMYLCASSLAGPADTQYFGPGTRLTVL.

This clone showed up just once. V usage is TRBV24-1 and J usage is TRBJ2-1; D is possibly TRBD1 (6 bases). This CDR3 spans 15 amino acids. From germline, CDR1 is KGHDR and CDR2 SFDVKD. The V end was cut by 0 bases, the J end by 5 bases, with 10 bases between. CDR3 nucleotide sequence: TGTGCCACCAGTGATTTGCGGACAGCCCACAATGAGCAGTTCTTC. This sequence encodes CATSDLRTAHNEQFF.

V and J are TRBV30 and TRBJ2-3; no firm D call. CDR3 length: 15 amino acids. From germline, CDR1 is GTSNPN and CDR2 SVGIG (reference sequence). The germline V and J ends were trimmed by 0 bases and 2 bases, with 12 bases remaining between them. The CDR3 protein is CAWSVPHTYTDTQYF. The CDR3 coding sequence is TGTGCCTGGAGTGTACCCCATACATACACAGATACGCAGTATTTT. The whole variable domain, remainder taken from reference TRBV30 and TRBJ2-3, is SQTIHQWPATLVQPVGSPLSLECTVEGTSNPNLYWYRQAAGRGLQLLFYSVGIGQISSEVPQNLSASRPQDRQFILSSKKLLLSDSGFYLCAWSVPHTYTDTQYFGPGTRLTVL.

This chain uses TRBV5-6 with TRBJ1-2, with D perhaps TRBD1 (6 bases). V was pared by 0 bases and J by 4 bases, with 19 bases between. CDR1 and CDR2 (germline): SGHDT, YYEEEE. The CDR3 runs 17 residues. CDR3 protein: CASSLEAQGTGLYGYTF. DNA for the CDR3: TGTGCCAGCAGCTTGGAGGCCCAGGGAACAGGGCTCTATGGCTACACCTTC.

The chain links TRBV18 to TRBJ2-3, with D tentatively TRBD2 (6 bases). Germline V lookup: CDR1 KGHSH, CDR2 LQKENI. The CDR3 has 15 amino acids. The V gene lost 4 bases and the J gene lost 11 bases, with 22 bases spanning the gap. CDR3 loop: CASSRPGLPHDGQYF. In nucleotides, the CDR3 is TGTGCCAGCTCACGACCGGGACTTCCCCATGATGGGCAGTATTTT.

This chain links TRBV20-1 with TRBJ2-7, with 13 bases aligning to TRBD2. The germline CDR1 and CDR2 sequences are DFQATT and SNEGSKA (reference sequence). With 4 bases clipped from V and 6 bases from J, the junction kept 9 bases outside the gene matches. There are 15 residues in the CDR3. The CDR3 reads CSANELGLAGVEQYF. The CDR3 bases are TGCAGTGCTAATGAACTTGGACTAGCGGGAGTCGAGCAGTACTTC.

The CDR3 spells CASSEGLATFNEQFF. In nucleotides, the CDR3 is TGTGCCAGCAGTGAGGGACTAGCGACCTTCAATGAGCAGTTCTTC. The rearrangement joins TRBV27 to TRBJ2-1; 10 bases line up with TRBD2. This CDR3 has 15 residues. V dropped 5 bases and J dropped 6; count of bases not matched to a gene: 7. CDR1 and CDR2 from the germline V gene are MNHEY and SMNVEV (reference sequence).

The J gene is TRBJ1-6, the V gene TRBV27; D uncertain. Germline CDR1 reads MNHEY; CDR2 reads SMNVEV (reference sequence). V was pared by 1 base and J by 14 bases, with 15 bases between. This CDR3 region has 14 residues. The CDR3: CASSLWSGLKALHF. The DNA of the CDR3 is TGTGCCAGCAGTTTATGGTCGGGTCTTAAGGCCCTCCACTTT.

The chain employs TRBV6-1 and TRBJ2-7; D remains unclear. The CDR3 loop spans 15 amino acids. CDR1 is MNHNS, CDR2 SASEGT, per germline. V shed 0 bases and J shed 6 bases, with 15 bases lying between them. CDR3 nucleotide sequence: TGTGCCAGCAGTGAAGCGCTTCGAGCTATCTCCGAGCAGTACTTC. Its translation is CASSEALRAISEQYF.

The chain has TRBV9 and TRBJ2-5, with TRBD1 identical over 9 bases. Germline CDR1 SGDLS, CDR2 YYNGEE. This CDR3 is built from 18 residues. Trimming removed 3 bases from V and 4 bases from J; junction bases left unmatched: 16. Written as DNA, the CDR3 is TGTGCCAGCAGCGCACGACAACAACAGGGGGCTTTGGGAGAGACCCAGTACTTC. It encodes CASSARQQQGALGETQYF.

The chain joins TRBV7-3 to TRBJ2-1; D uncertain. Germline CDR1 SGHTA, CDR2 FQGTGA. The CDR3 sequence is 12 residues long. V lost 5 bases and J lost 8, with 10 bases in between. The CDR3 coding sequence is TGTGCCAGCAGCGACTCCCGGGATGAGCAGTTCTTC. Protein sequence: CASSDSRDEQFF.

The V call is TRBV6-5, the J call TRBJ1-2; D is undetermined. Germline loops: CDR1 MNHEY, CDR2 SVGAGI. The CDR3 sequence is 13 residues long. V was clipped by 2 bases and J by 4 bases, with 8 bases between them. The CDR3 bases are TGTGCCAGCAGTTACGAGTACTTCTATGGCTACACCTTC. This translates into CASSYEYFYGYTF.

The V and J genes are TRBV6-2 or TRBV6-3 and TRBJ1-5; 9 bases agree with TRBD1. V trimming: 6 bases; J trimming: 7 bases; junction bases outside the gene matches: 4. This CDR3 region has 13 residues. The germline CDR1 and CDR2 sequences are MNHEY and SVGEGT. Written as DNA, the CDR3 is TGTGCCAGCAGCGGACAGGGGAGACAGCCCCAGCATTTT. Amino acid sequence: CASSGQGRQPQHF.

V is TRBV6-4 and J is TRBJ2-1; TRBD2 matches 9 bases. V lost 4 bases and J lost 4; bases outside the gene matches: 8. CDR3 length equals 16 residues. From germline, CDR1 is MRHNA and CDR2 SNTAGT. The CDR3 sequence is CASSVAGGREYNEQFF. The CDR3 bases are TGTGCCAGCAGTGTAGCTGGCGGGAGGGAATACAATGAGCAGTTCTTC.

The chain is built from TRBV29-1 and TRBJ1-2; D uncertain. The germline CDR1 and CDR2 sequences are SQVTM and ANQGSEA. Trimming took 7 bases from V and 2 from J, leaving 8 bases between them. CDR3 length equals 11 residues. This CDR3 reads CSGAENYGYTF. The CDR3 coding sequence is TGCAGCGGAGCCGAGAACTATGGCTACACCTTC.

This clone was detected only once. The V call is TRBV11-2, the J call TRBJ2-1; TRBD1 matches at 9 bases. The CDR3 has 15 residues. J gave up 2 bases and V 5 bases, and 4 bases lay outside the gene matches. Germline-derived CDR1 and CDR2 are SGHAT and FQNNGV. The CDR3 protein is CASSHGDRAYNEQFF. CDR3 in DNA: TGTGCCAGCAGCCACGGGGACAGGGCCTACAATGAGCAGTTCTTC.

The chain combines TRBV18 with TRBJ2-5, with 8 nucleotides matching TRBD1. Per the germline V gene, CDR1 is KGHSH and CDR2 is LQKENI. CDR3 length: 16 amino acids. V was pared by 5 bases and J by 0 bases, with 8 bases of the junction left unmatched. The DNA for the CDR3 is TGTGCCAGCTCAATGAGGACAGGGCTTCACCAAGAGACCCAGTACTTC. Its protein product is CASSMRTGLHQETQYF.

This clone was found a few times. This specimen includes other DNA sequences encoding the same CDR3. The chain combines TRBV19 with TRBJ2-2, with a possible D match to TRBD1 (6 bases). Between the trimmed V and J ends, which lost 4 bases and 1 base, there was a span of 7 bases. The CDR3 runs to 14 residues. Per germline, CDR1 LNHDA and CDR2 SQIVND (reference sequence). The CDR3 here is CASSTTGNTGELFF. The CDR3 coding sequence is TGTGCCAGTAGTACGACAGGGAACACCGGGGAGCTGTTTTTT.

This clone was recorded a few times. The CDR3 loop reads CASSPRVGADEKLFF. In DNA form, the CDR3 reads TGCGCCAGCAGCCCGCGTGTTGGGGCGGATGAAAAACTGTTTTTT. The chain uses TRBV4-3 and TRBJ1-4; D may be TRBD1 (5 bases). The germline V gene has CDR1 LGHNA and CDR2 YSLEER. V shed 4 bases and J shed 6 bases, with 15 bases lying between them. This CDR3 contains 15 residues.

The J gene is TRBJ1-2, the V gene TRBV27, with 7 bases that match TRBD1. The CDR3 consists of 13 residues. Germline loops: CDR1 MNHEY, CDR2 SMNVEV (reference sequence). The V segment lost 2 bases and the J segment 8 bases; nucleotides outside the gene matches: 5. This CDR3 is CASSLGSGGGYTF. The CDR3 DNA follows: TGTGCCAGCAGTTTAGGGTCAGGGGGGGGCTACACCTTC.

V gene TRBV7-4 combines with J gene TRBJ2-2; D possibly corresponds to TRBD1 (6 bases). Germline V CDR1 and CDR2: SGHVT, SQSDAQ. Trimming stripped 4 bases from V and 0 bases from J, with 12 bases between. This CDR3 contains 16 residues. CDR3 sequence: CASSYRTATNTGELFF. CDR3 DNA: TGTGCCAGCAGCTACCGGACAGCAACGAACACCGGGGAGCTGTTTTTT.

This chain joins TRBV6-2 or TRBV6-3 and TRBJ2-7, with a possible D match to TRBD1 (6 bases). CDR1 and CDR2 from the germline V gene are MNHEY and SVGEGT. This CDR3 region has 13 residues. Trimming removed 2 bases from V and 1 base from J, with 6 bases in between. Written as DNA, the CDR3 is TGTGCCAGCAGTTACGGACAGTCCTACGAGCAGTACTTC. Its protein product is CASSYGQSYEQYF.

The chain combines TRBV28 with TRBJ1-2, with D tentatively TRBD1 (6 bases). V was clipped by 4 bases and J by 0 bases, with 12 bases between them. The CDR3 is made up of 15 amino acids. Germline CDR1 reads MDHEN; CDR2 reads SYDVKM. CDR3 residues: CASSSGDKANYGYTF. CDR3 coding DNA: TGTGCCAGCAGTTCTGGGGACAAAGCTAACTATGGCTACACCTTC.